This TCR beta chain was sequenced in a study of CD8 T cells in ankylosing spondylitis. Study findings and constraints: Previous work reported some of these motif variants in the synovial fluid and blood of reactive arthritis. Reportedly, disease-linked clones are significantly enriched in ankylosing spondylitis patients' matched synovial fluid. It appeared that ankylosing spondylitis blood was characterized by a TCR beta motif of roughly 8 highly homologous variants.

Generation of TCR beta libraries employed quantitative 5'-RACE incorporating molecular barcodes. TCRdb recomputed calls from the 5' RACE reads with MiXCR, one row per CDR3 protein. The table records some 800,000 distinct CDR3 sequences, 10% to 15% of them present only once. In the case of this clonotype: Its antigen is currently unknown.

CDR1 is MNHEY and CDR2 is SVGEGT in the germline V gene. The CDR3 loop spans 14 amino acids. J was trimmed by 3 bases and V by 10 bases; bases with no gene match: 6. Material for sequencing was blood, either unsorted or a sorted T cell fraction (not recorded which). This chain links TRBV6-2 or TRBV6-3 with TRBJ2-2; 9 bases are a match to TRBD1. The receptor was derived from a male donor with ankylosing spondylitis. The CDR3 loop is CATVQGADTGELFF. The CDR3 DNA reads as TGTGCCACCGTACAGGGGGCTGACACCGGGGAGCTGTTTTTT.